This record looks at one T cell receptor (beta chain) sequence and its context. These data are taken from a study of blood T cell repertoires in COVID-19. Study-wide background: The study drew acute and convalescent COVID-19 samples from the United States, Italy and Spain. PBMCs, B-cell-depleted T cells, or T cells provided the cDNA or gDNA that made up the material.

Authors' methods: The authors estimated nucleated cell counts from reference gene primer amplification. Sequencing used immunoSEQ multiplex PCR; TCRdb keeps in-frame clones, though not all of them. That table supplies the V and J calls and clone size; D and trimming were determined from the DNA. This sample has tens of thousands of clones, with about 85% found just once. Trimming at V came to 4 bases and at J to 4 bases, leaving 3 bases not matched to a gene. CDR1 and CDR2 (germline): SNHLY, FYNNEI. The CDR3 is 14 amino acids. The chain recombines TRBV2 with TRBJ1-1; 10 bases agree with TRBD1. This clonotype was sampled from a human donor in a cohort sampled during active COVID-19. The material sequenced was peripheral blood. The CDR3 loop reads CASSVGDRGTEAFF. The CDR3 coding sequence is TGTGCCAGCAGTGTTGGGGACAGGGGCACTGAAGCTTTCTTT. The full variable domain, with the rest looked up from reference TRBV2 and TRBJ1-1, is EPEVTQTPSHQVTQMGQEVILRCVPISNHLYFYWYRQILGQKVEFLVSFYNNEISEKSEIFDDQFSVERPDGSNFTLKIRSTKLEDSAMYFCASSVGDRGTEAFFGQGTRLTVV.